This TCR beta chain was identified during a study of shared clonotypes between healthy human individuals. Clones were sequenced by immunoSEQ multiplex PCR, and TCRdb holds only the in-frame ones, with some missing. The table includes about 1 million clones, around 74% detected once. Findings of the study overall: Richness estimates generally favored naive over memory subsets. Among non-shared clonotypes, generation probabilities were lower than among those shared by all four donors.

Comments on this clone: The antigen remains undetermined.

The origin of this receptor is a man aged 18 to 29 in good health. The sequenced material came from memory CD4+ T cells sorted from blood. Subset here: CD45RA-negative fraction.

The CDR3 DNA reads as TGCGCCAGCAGCCGCACTAGCGGGGACTCCTACGAGCAGTACTTC. The encoded protein is CASSRTSGDSYEQYF. The rearrangement uses TRBV4-1 and TRBJ2-7, with 10 bases fitting TRBD2. V lost 4 bases, J lost 0 bases, and 3 bases stayed unmatched. The CDR3 runs 15 residues. The V gene's germline CDR1 is MGHRA and CDR2 YSYEKL.